This TCR beta chain was captured by sequencing in a study of blood T cell repertoires in COVID-19. The overall study: Sites across the United States, Italy and Spain contributed samples from acute and convalescent COVID-19. T cells, B-cell-depleted T cells, or PBMCs provided the cDNA or gDNA that served as material.

With 7 bases clipped from V and 0 bases from J, the junction kept 6 bases outside the gene matches. The CDR3 totals 15 residues. Per the germline V gene, CDR1 is MDHEN and CDR2 is SYDVKM. Sequencing used immunoSEQ multiplex PCR; TCRdb keeps in-frame clones, though not all of them. The sample records roughly 120,000 clones, about nine tenths being singletons. The J gene is TRBJ2-3, the V gene TRBV28; 8 bases align to TRBD2. Sequencing used peripheral blood. This TCR was recovered from a human donor with active COVID-19. The donor label of this sample is uncertain. The CDR3 region is CASTPGGASTDTQYF. CDR3 nucleotide sequence: TGTGCCAGCACCCCGGGGGGGGCCAGCACAGATACGCAGTATTTT. Together with reference TRBV28 and TRBJ2-3, the CDR3 gives the full variable domain: DVKVTQSSRYLVKRTGEKVFLECVQDMDHENMFWYRQDPGLGLRLIYFSYDVKMKEKGDIPEGYSVSREKKERFSLILESASTNQTSMYLCASTPGGASTDTQYFGPGTRLTVL.